The rows below give T cell receptor beta chains drawn from one sample of a study of blood T cell repertoires in COVID-19. Data came from immunoSEQ multiplex PCR; TCRdb stores just in-frame clones and leaves some out. The table includes 200,000 or so clones, roughly nine tenths detected once. What was sequenced was peripheral blood. These receptors came from a woman between 50 and 59 years old with acute or convalescent COVID-19. CDR3s include the opening cysteine and the closing phenylalanine or tryptophan. The order of the fields is D gene, J gene, V gene, CDR3 protein. D genes are given only for firm matches.

D: TRBD2; J: TRBJ2-3; V: TRBV7-6; CDR3: CASSFQGTSGETQYF
D: TRBD1; J: TRBJ1-1; V: TRBV7-9; CDR3: CASSLTTGGEAFF
D: NA; J: TRBJ1-1; V: TRBV15; CDR3: CATSREGAVNTEAFF
D: TRBD2; J: TRBJ2-7; V: TRBV7-9; CDR3: CASSWVAGGSYEQYF
D: TRBD1; J: TRBJ2-3; V: TRBV7-9; CDR3: CASSLQGDGSDTQYF
D: NA; J: TRBJ1-1; V: TRBV24-1; CDR3: CATSDQGLRAFF
D: TRBD2; J: TRBJ2-7; V: TRBV6-5; CDR3: CASSYSREGPYEQYF
D: TRBD1; J: TRBJ2-2; V: TRBV5-8; CDR3: CASSLGRGLTGELFF
D: TRBD2; J: TRBJ2-7; V: TRBV7-2; CDR3: CASSPLAGEDYEQYF
D: NA; J: TRBJ2-1; V: TRBV7-2; CDR3: CASTSDYSPYNEQFF
D: NA; J: TRBJ2-5; V: TRBV11-2; CDR3: CASTQNHKETQYF
D: NA; J: TRBJ2-6; V: TRBV10-2; CDR3: CASSDSGANVLTF
D: TRBD1; J: TRBJ2-7; V: TRBV9; CDR3: CASSVTGQGGYEQYF
D: NA; J: TRBJ2-5; V: TRBV28; CDR3: CASSLDRLQETQYF
D: NA; J: TRBJ2-1; V: TRBV7-9; CDR3: CASSLPGASGNEQFF
D: TRBD1; J: TRBJ2-4; V: TRBV30; CDR3: CAWTGTGVDIQYF
D: TRBD1; J: TRBJ1-5; V: TRBV11-2; CDR3: CASSSRTGVLGNQPQHF
D: TRBD1; J: TRBJ2-7; V: TRBV19; CDR3: CASSIEGQGRHEQYF
D: NA; J: TRBJ1-2; V: TRBV4-1; CDR3: CASSQGNALGYGYTF
D: NA; J: TRBJ2-3; V: TRBV7-6; CDR3: CASSLGVGRGTDTQYF
D: NA; J: TRBJ2-7; V: TRBV5-1; CDR3: CASSLGLGRYEQYF
D: NA; J: TRBJ1-3; V: TRBV6-5; CDR3: CASSPSAGNTIYF
D: TRBD1; J: TRBJ1-1; V: TRBV7-8; CDR3: CASAQGLDTEAFF
D: NA; J: TRBJ1-4; V: TRBV27; CDR3: CASSFTGSNEKLFF